This is a list of T cell receptor beta chains from one sample in a study of response to subunit inactivated influenza vaccine. TCRdb independently ran MiXCR on the RT-PCR reads; one entry per CDR3 protein. The sample shows about 530,000 distinct CDR3 sequences, 12% of them seen only once. The sample here was PBMCs from blood, taken on the day of vaccination. The source is a man between 45 and 60 years old who received an inactivated influenza vaccine. Both conserved end residues are part of each CDR3. The D gene is left open where the match is weak. Expanded clones get a size class; other rows say once, few or many, or leave the size out.

>TRBV28|.|.|TRBJ2-7|17
CASSLLYGTGYDYEQYF
TGTGCCAGCAGTTTATTATATGGGACCGGCTATGACTACGAGCAGTACTTC
>TRBV12-3/TRBV12-4|.|TRBD2|TRBJ2-2|15
CASSRGGGNTGELFF
TGTGCCAGCAGTCGGGGGGGCGGGAACACCGGGGAGCTGTTTTTT
>TRBV12-3/TRBV12-4|many|.|TRBJ1-6|14
CASSRDTNNSPLHF
TGTGCCAGCAGTCGGGACACCAATAATTCACCCCTCCACTTT
>TRBV6-2/TRBV6-3|.|.|TRBJ2-2|16
CASSYSDPRVTGELFF
TGTGCCAGCAGTTACTCTGACCCCAGGGTCACCGGGGAGCTGTTTTTT
>TRBV6-2/TRBV6-3|many|TRBD1|TRBJ1-5|14
CASSPGQGYQPQHF
TGTGCCAGCAGCCCAGGACAGGGGTATCAGCCCCAGCATTTT
>TRBV6-6|.|.|TRBJ2-5|13
CASSSAGFGTQYF
TGTGCCAGCAGTTCGGCTGGATTCGGGACCCAGTACTTC
>TRBV7-2|few|TRBD2|TRBJ2-2|17
CASSLHSGRGNTGELFF
TGTGCCAGCAGCTTACATAGCGGGAGGGGGAACACCGGGGAGCTGTTTTTT
>TRBV9|.|TRBD1|TRBJ1-3|17
CASNRDRGFGSGNTIYF
TGTGCCAGCAACCGGGACAGGGGGTTCGGCTCTGGAAACACCATATATTTT
>TRBV2|few|TRBD1|TRBJ2-7|13
CASSSDRGGEQYF
TGTGCCAGCAGTTCGGACAGGGGAGGCGAGCAGTACTTC
>TRBV30|once|.|TRBJ2-5|14
CAWSRGAARETQYF
TGTGCCTGGAGTCGAGGGGCTGCGCGAGAGACCCAGTACTTC
>TRBV6-2/TRBV6-3|.|TRBD1|TRBJ2-7|14
CASRARDRVFEQYF
TGTGCCAGCAGGGCTCGGGACAGGGTATTCGAGCAGTACTTC
>TRBV28|.|.|TRBJ2-3|13
CASSALTTDTQYF
TGTGCCAGCAGCGCCTTAACCACAGATACGCAGTATTTT
>TRBV6-1|few|TRBD1|TRBJ2-3|16
CASSETTGFWPDTQYF
TGTGCCAGCAGTGAAACGACAGGGTTCTGGCCAGATACGCAGTATTTT
>TRBV4-1|many|.|TRBJ2-1|14
CASSQDGVYNEQFF
TGCGCCAGCAGCCAAGATGGGGTATACAATGAGCAGTTCTTC
>TRBV11-2|.|TRBD1|TRBJ2-5|14
CASSPDRVKATQYF
TGTGCCAGCAGCCCGGACAGGGTGAAGGCGACCCAGTACTTC
>TRBV6-1|many|.|TRBJ2-3|14
CASSAGDLTDTQYF
TGTGCCAGCAGTGCGGGAGACCTAACAGATACGCAGTATTTT
>TRBV7-8|.|.|TRBJ2-5|14
CASSLSEAQETQYF
TGTGCCAGCAGCTTGTCTGAGGCCCAAGAGACCCAGTACTTC
>TRBV20-1|few|.|TRBJ2-3|11
CSAGPIDTQYF
TGCAGTGCTGGCCCTATCGATACGCAGTATTTT
>TRBV20-1|.|.|TRBJ2-1|16
CSASSQGGLTYNEQFF
TGCAGTGCTAGTTCCCAAGGGGGACTAACGTACAATGAGCAGTTCTTC
>TRBV12-3/TRBV12-4|.|.|TRBJ1-6|15
CASSVGNSYNSPLHF
TGTGCCAGCAGCGTAGGGAACTCCTATAATTCACCCCTCCACTTT
>TRBV5-1|.|.|TRBJ2-5|14
CASSTDVRQETQYF
TGCGCCAGCAGCACGGACGTCCGCCAAGAGACCCAGTACTTC
>TRBV20-1|.|.|TRBJ1-2|13
CSARVRGNYGYTF
TGCAGTGCTAGAGTGAGGGGTAACTATGGCTACACCTTC
>TRBV4-2|few|.|TRBJ2-7|15
CASSQGRDNTYEQYF
TGTGCCAGCAGCCAAGGTAGGGACAACACCTACGAGCAGTACTTC
>TRBV6-5|few|.|TRBJ2-3|12
CASGSQPDTQYF
TGTGCCAGCGGATCCCAACCAGATACGCAGTATTTT
>TRBV20-1|.|.|TRBJ2-5|13
CSATPISKETQYF
TGCAGTGCAACCCCCATAAGCAAAGAGACCCAGTACTTC
>TRBV6-5|.|.|TRBJ1-2|15
CASSYAYTGSAGYTF
TGTGCCAGCAGTTACGCCTATACAGGGTCGGCCGGCTACACCTTC
>TRBV20-1|few|.|TRBJ2-5|15
CSAPLRGWYQETQYF
TGCAGTGCCCCTCTCCGGGGGTGGTACCAAGAGACCCAGTACTTC
>TRBV24-1|few|.|TRBJ2-5|13
CATSDDGPETQYF
TGTGCCACCAGTGATGACGGGCCAGAGACCCAGTACTTC
>TRBV7-9|.|TRBD2|TRBJ2-5|14
CASSARLARETQYF
TGTGCCAGCAGTGCGAGACTAGCGCGGGAGACCCAGTACTTC
>TRBV6-1|few|TRBD1|TRBJ2-5|16
CASSKSGTAYQETQYF
TGTGCCAGCAGTAAATCCGGGACAGCCTACCAAGAGACCCAGTACTTC
>TRBV6-1|few|.|TRBJ1-6|14
CASNLGQRVSPLHF
TGTGCCAGCAACTTGGGTCAACGGGTTTCACCCCTCCACTTT
>TRBV18|many|.|TRBJ2-5|15
CASSPQGRYYGTQYF
TGTGCCAGCTCACCACAAGGACGTTACTATGGGACCCAGTACTTC
>TRBV29-1|few|.|TRBJ2-1|11
CSALVYNEQFF
TGCAGCGCCTTAGTCTACAATGAGCAGTTCTTC
>TRBV12-3/TRBV12-4|.|TRBD1|TRBJ1-5|13
CASRGQVNQPQHF
TGTGCCAGCAGGGGACAGGTTAATCAGCCCCAGCATTTT
>TRBV20-1|few|TRBD1|TRBJ1-2|12
CSVTGGDYGYTF
TGCAGTGTGACAGGGGGCGACTATGGCTACACCTTC
>TRBV6-1|.|TRBD1|TRBJ2-5|15
CASSIQGEFRETQYF
TGTGCCAGCAGCATACAGGGGGAATTTCGAGAGACCCAGTACTTC
>TRBV7-6|many|TRBD1|TRBJ1-1|14
CASSLGLGTGEAFF
TGTGCCAGCAGCTTAGGATTGGGGACAGGTGAAGCTTTCTTT
>TRBV7-2|few|.|TRBJ2-7|15
CASSFNGGRRDEQYF
TGTGCCAGCAGCTTCAACGGGGGGCGAAGAGACGAGCAGTACTTC
>TRBV7-2|many|TRBD2|TRBJ2-1|15
CASSLVAGGSNEQFF
TGTGCCAGCAGCTTAGTAGCGGGAGGAAGCAATGAGCAGTTCTTC
>TRBV11-2|.|TRBD2|TRBJ2-2|18
CASSDLAGDFANTGELFF
TGTGCCAGCAGCGACCTAGCGGGCGATTTCGCGAACACCGGGGAGCTGTTTTTT
>TRBV6-6|.|TRBD1|TRBJ1-1|13
CASSYRTGTEAFF
TGTGCCAGCAGTTACCGGACAGGGACTGAAGCTTTCTTT
>TRBV10-3|.|.|TRBJ2-5|19
CAISEGLGVSRKGRETQYF
TGTGCCATCAGTGAAGGGTTGGGGGTTTCGCGGAAGGGCCGAGAGACCCAGTACTTC
>TRBV6-5|many|TRBD1|TRBJ2-7|14
CASSSRTGRGEQYF
TGTGCCAGCAGTTCCCGGACAGGTCGGGGTGAGCAGTACTTC
>TRBV4-1|.|.|TRBJ1-1|16
CASSQDTIRSNTEAFF
TGCGCCAGCAGCCAAGATACCATCCGTTCGAACACTGAAGCTTTCTTT
>TRBV29-1|few|.|TRBJ2-7|13
CSVGRGTTYEQYF
TGCAGCGTTGGGCGGGGAACGACCTACGAGCAGTACTTC
>TRBV19|.|.|TRBJ2-7|13
CASSLDPLYEQYF
TGTGCCAGTAGTCTAGACCCACTCTACGAGCAGTACTTC
>TRBV25-1|.|TRBD1|TRBJ2-2|16
CASSPQGLKNTGELFF
TGTGCCAGCAGTCCACAGGGGTTGAAGAACACCGGGGAGCTGTTTTTT
>TRBV20-1|few|TRBD1|TRBJ1-1|11
CSARTGTATFF
TGCAGTGCTAGAACCGGGACAGCGACTTTCTTT
>TRBV20-1|many|TRBD2|TRBJ2-1|14
CSASRLAGYNEQFF
TGCAGTGCTAGCCGACTAGCGGGATACAATGAGCAGTTCTTC
>TRBV20-1|many|.|TRBJ2-1|15
CSARTSGSSYNEQFF
TGCAGTGCTAGAACCAGCGGGTCCTCCTACAATGAGCAGTTCTTC
>TRBV27|many|TRBD2|TRBJ2-1|16
CASSLGTSFPHNEQFF
TGTGCCAGCAGTTTGGGGACTAGCTTTCCCCACAATGAGCAGTTCTTC
>TRBV18|.|.|TRBJ2-7|15
CASSPTTGGGYEQYF
TGTGCCAGCTCACCCACGACCGGGGGCGGCTACGAGCAGTACTTC
>TRBV6-2/TRBV6-3|few|TRBD1|TRBJ1-5|12
CASSHGDREQHF
TGTGCCAGCAGCCACGGGGACAGGGAGCAGCATTTT
>TRBV15|.|.|TRBJ2-7|15
CATSRDLPSSYEQYF
TGTGCCACCAGCAGAGATCTTCCTAGCTCCTACGAGCAGTACTTC
>TRBV6-5|.|.|TRBJ2-1|15
CASSSGRLPYNEQFF
TGTGCCAGCAGTTCGGGACGCCTACCCTACAATGAGCAGTTCTTC
>TRBV5-1|many|TRBD1|TRBJ2-2|16
CASSRQGQRNTGELFF
TGCGCCAGCAGCCGCCAGGGACAGAGGAACACCGGGGAGCTGTTTTTT
>TRBV7-3|few|.|TRBJ1-5|15
CASSLNARENQPQHF
TGTGCCAGCAGCTTAAACGCCCGGGAGAATCAGCCCCAGCATTTT